Listed below are T cell receptor beta chains from one sample, sequenced in a study of cytomegalovirus exposure and HLA in healthy donors. TCRdb's copy holds only in-frame clones and misses some; the assay was immunoSEQ multiplex PCR. The table shows approximately 73,000 clones, with about two thirds occurring only once. The sample consisted of PBMCs. These receptors were collected from a man under 40 in good health and CMV-seropositive. The CDR3 runs from the conserved cysteine through the conserved F or W. D genes are given only for firm matches. Some rows have no size entry. The others give once, few or many, or a class for an expanded clone.

>NA|NA|15|TRBV5-1|TRBJ2-2
CASSLGMAGPPELFF
TGCGCCAGCAGCTTGGGTATGGCGGGGCCCCCTGAGCTGTTTTTT
>NA|NA|13|TRBV19|TRBJ2-5
CASGRGTGETQYF
TGTGCCAGTGGAAGGGGAACCGGAGAGACCCAGTACTTC
>NA|NA|15|TRBV18|TRBJ1-1
CASSRVGTVNTEAFF
TGTGCCAGCTCCCGGGTGGGTACTGTGAACACTGAAGCTTTCTTT
>NA|NA|15|TRBV6-5|TRBJ2-3
CASSNENPRLDTQYF
TGTGCCAGCAGCAACGAGAATCCGAGATTGGATACGCAGTATTTT
>NA|TRBD2|20|TRBV5-4|TRBJ2-3
CASSPTFTSGGGFGTDTQYF
TGTGCCAGCAGCCCCACCTTTACTAGCGGGGGGGGGTTTGGCACAGATACGCAGTATTTT
>once|TRBD1|14|TRBV27|TRBJ1-2
CASSIQGTSGGYTF
TGTGCCAGCAGTATACAGGGGACCTCTGGTGGCTACACCTTC
>NA|NA|14|TRBV15|TRBJ1-4
CATSRQVANEKLFF
TGTGCCACCAGCAGACAGGTGGCTAATGAAAAACTGTTTTTT
>NA|TRBD1|18|TRBV11-2|TRBJ2-6
CASSFYRGSSSGANVLTF
TGTGCCAGCAGCTTTTACAGGGGTTCTAGCTCTGGGGCCAACGTCCTGACTTTC
>NA|TRBD2|18|TRBV7-2|TRBJ2-4
CASTLGFSAGTNQNIQYF
TGTGCCAGCACTCTTGGTTTCTCGGCCGGGACTAACCAAAACATTCAGTACTTC
>few|NA|16|TRBV29-1|TRBJ2-7
CSVEGSDRLGLYEQYF
TGCAGCGTTGAAGGTAGCGACAGGTTAGGCCTCTACGAGCAGTACTTC
>few|NA|14|TRBV7-9|TRBJ2-7
CAVQKQGMINEQYF
TGTGCCGTACAAAAACAGGGTATGATCAACGAGCAGTACTTC
>NA|NA|13|TRBV28|TRBJ2-3
CASSLGRGDTQYF
TGTGCCAGCAGTTTGGGTAGGGGAGATACGCAGTATTTT
>once|TRBD1|15|TRBV7-9|TRBJ1-2
CASSPGDRGRDGYTF
TGTGCCAGCAGCCCGGGGGACAGGGGGCGAGATGGCTACACCTTC
>few|TRBD2|16|TRBV9|TRBJ2-3
CASSLSAGVSTDTQYF
TGTGCCAGCAGCCTGTCAGCGGGGGTTAGCACAGATACGCAGTATTTT
>NA|NA|14|TRBV28|TRBJ1-4
CASGQGGTIEKLFF
TGTGCCAGCGGCCAAGGAGGTACAATCGAGAAACTGTTTTTT
>NA|TRBD1|12|TRBV6-1|TRBJ1-2
CASMGQYYGYTF
TGTGCCAGCATGGGACAGTACTATGGCTACACCTTC
>NA|NA|14|TRBV7-9|TRBJ1-2
CASSLSEEAYGYTF
TGTGCCAGCAGCTTATCAGAGGAAGCCTATGGCTACACCTTC
>NA|TRBD1|15|TRBV7-9|TRBJ2-7
CASSDYRDRVHEQYF
TGTGCCAGCAGCGATTACCGGGACAGGGTCCACGAGCAGTACTTC
>once|TRBD1|14|TRBV5-1|TRBJ2-5
CASSPGTGEETQYF
TGCGCCAGCAGCCCCGGGACAGGGGAAGAGACCCAGTACTTC
>NA|NA|11|TRBV20-1|TRBJ2-5
CSARYLETQYF
TGCAGTGCTAGATATCTTGAGACCCAGTACTTC
>NA|TRBD1|14|TRBV6-1|TRBJ2-7
CASSDRDRIDEQYF
TGTGCCAGCAGTGACCGGGACAGGATCGACGAGCAGTACTTC
>NA|TRBD2|20|TRBV6-1|TRBJ2-1
CASSAPTSYAGDLSYNEQFF
TGTGCCAGCAGTGCTCCTACCTCATACGCGGGGGATTTGTCCTACAATGAGCAGTTCTTC
>NA|NA|14|TRBV5-4|TRBJ2-7
CASSLDPGAYEQYF
TGTGCCAGCAGCTTGGATCCAGGGGCCTACGAGCAGTACTTC
>few|TRBD1|16|TRBV28|TRBJ1-3
CASSPQGAGWENTIYF
TGTGCCAGCAGTCCGCAGGGGGCAGGGTGGGAAAACACCATATATTTT